This T cell receptor (beta chain) was recovered during a study of shared clonotypes between healthy human individuals. Per the germline V gene, CDR1 is MRHNA and CDR2 is SNTAGT. CDR3 size: 14 residues. The V gene end was trimmed by 5 bases and the J gene end by 8 bases; junction bases not matched to a gene: 3. Profiling relied on immunoSEQ multiplex PCR, and the TCRdb table lists in-frame clones only, not all of them. The sample lists 1.5 million to 2.5 million clones, 85% to 95% occurring once. Only CD45RO-negative cells positively selected for CCR7 counted as naive CD8 cells, so terminally differentiated effector memory CD45RA+ cells were excluded.

This TCR derives from a man aged 18 to 30 in good health. The sequenced sample was naive CD8+ T cells sorted from blood. The rearrangement uses TRBV6-4 and TRBJ1-4, with 12 bases that match TRBD1. CDR3 nucleotides: TGTGCCAGCAGTCCGGGACAGGGGGCCGAAAAACTGTTTTTT. Its protein is CASSPGQGAEKLFF.